These T cell receptor beta chains were read from a single sample in a study of prognosis after radiotherapy for stage I lung cancer. TCRdb called the multiplex PCR reads again in MiXCR, with one record for every CDR3 protein. The sample lists about 24,000 distinct CDR3 sequences, roughly 35% occurring once. The sample in question was PBMCs, obtained before or after stereotactic body radiation therapy (not recorded which). The receptors come from a donor of 50 years or more with non-small cell lung cancer. Each CDR3 is given with its conserved first and last residue. Only part of the rows carry a size: once, few, many, or a class if the clone is expanded.

clone_size	v_call	j_call	cdr3_aa
few	TRBV28	TRBJ2-3	CASSKDGTGGGDTQYF
.	TRBV5-1	TRBJ2-2	CASSGTADGELFF
many	TRBV13	TRBJ1-5	CASSNRGQPQHF
many	TRBV5-1	TRBJ2-3	CASSLASYTDTQYF
many	TRBV29-1	TRBJ2-3	CSVEGLAGGLDTQYF
.	TRBV20-1	TRBJ2-5	CSARPTRTAGTETQYF
.	TRBV30	TRBJ2-3	CAWSSSGFTQYF
many	TRBV6-2/TRBV6-3	TRBJ2-3	CASSLGGQGWTDTQYF
many	TRBV19	TRBJ1-1	CASSMGTGRTEAFF
few	TRBV6-1	TRBJ1-2	CASTPGVGYYGYTF
many	TRBV3-1	TRBJ1-2	CASSQSYRQGRGYGYTF
.	TRBV29-1	TRBJ2-5	CSVALAEETQYF
.	TRBV6-1	TRBJ1-2	CASTPTDRGTYGYTF
many	TRBV30	TRBJ2-7	CAWGLAGVYEQYF
many	TRBV2	TRBJ2-1	CASSEWGEMQFF
.	TRBV28	TRBJ2-7	CASLAGAWGRYEQYF
many	TRBV5-1	TRBJ2-5	CASSLLGGGNQETQYF
many	TRBV5-1	TRBJ2-3	CASSLARDSDSSTDTQYF
.	TRBV6-5	TRBJ2-6	CASSWEAGSNVLTF
.	TRBV7-9	TRBJ1-1	CASSPRGFPEAFF
many	TRBV6-5	TRBJ1-5	CASSYGPPGSGLLWPQHF
many	TRBV28	TRBJ1-5	CASSFSGNQPQHF
many	TRBV9	TRBJ2-1	CASSVAASHSYNEQFF
.	TRBV11-2	TRBJ1-5	CASSTYSNQPQHF
.	TRBV11-3	TRBJ2-2	CASSFPAGDLFF
.	TRBV12-3/TRBV12-4	TRBJ1-1	CASTLTGWVTEAFF
.	TRBV7-2	TRBJ1-5	CASSIRVGPDQPQHF
medium-sized	TRBV12-3/TRBV12-4	TRBJ1-1	CASTRPGQGDTEAFF
.	TRBV3-1	TRBJ2-1	CASSQVSGGNNEQFF
.	TRBV28	TRBJ1-6	CASRVARSPLHF
.	TRBV12-3/TRBV12-4	TRBJ2-7	CASSLSGAYEQYF
.	TRBV12-3/TRBV12-4	TRBJ2-7	CASSLAGHNEQYF
many	TRBV12-3/TRBV12-4	TRBJ2-1	CASKRGLAGANEQFF
many	TRBV6-1	TRBJ1-5	CAGGRDVHGNQPQHF
many	TRBV7-9	TRBJ2-3	CASSLAGGRDTQYF
many	TRBV5-1	TRBJ2-7	CASSRPDTDYEQYF
.	TRBV28	TRBJ2-2	CASSLVLAGVLELFF
many	TRBV7-2	TRBJ1-6	CASSLSGDPLHF
.	TRBV7-8	TRBJ1-1	CASSLRVGSEDFF
few	TRBV5-1	TRBJ2-5	CASSLIGAVQETQYF
many	TRBV3-1	TRBJ2-5	CASSQNPAGMSETQYF
many	TRBV4-3	TRBJ1-2	CASSRRGAYGYTF
many	TRBV7-2	TRBJ2-1	CASSPSGTSYNEQFF
once	TRBV5-1	TRBJ2-1	CASSLSILADSYNEQFF
.	TRBV20-1	TRBJ2-1	CSASTSGKSYNEQFF
many	TRBV5-1	TRBJ2-7	CASSLNGLTSGSGEQYF
.	TRBV11-2	TRBJ2-1	CASSLVYNEQFF
.	TRBV28	TRBJ2-1	CASSLFPGYNEQFF
many	TRBV28	TRBJ2-7	CASSLYSSYEQYF
.	TRBV27	TRBJ2-5	CASSLLAGGQETQYF
.	TRBV20-1	TRBJ2-3	CSSGSGRGGDTQYF
many	TRBV19	TRBJ1-2	CASSIALSGNYGYTF
.	TRBV7-3	TRBJ2-1	CASSLGQGESEKFF